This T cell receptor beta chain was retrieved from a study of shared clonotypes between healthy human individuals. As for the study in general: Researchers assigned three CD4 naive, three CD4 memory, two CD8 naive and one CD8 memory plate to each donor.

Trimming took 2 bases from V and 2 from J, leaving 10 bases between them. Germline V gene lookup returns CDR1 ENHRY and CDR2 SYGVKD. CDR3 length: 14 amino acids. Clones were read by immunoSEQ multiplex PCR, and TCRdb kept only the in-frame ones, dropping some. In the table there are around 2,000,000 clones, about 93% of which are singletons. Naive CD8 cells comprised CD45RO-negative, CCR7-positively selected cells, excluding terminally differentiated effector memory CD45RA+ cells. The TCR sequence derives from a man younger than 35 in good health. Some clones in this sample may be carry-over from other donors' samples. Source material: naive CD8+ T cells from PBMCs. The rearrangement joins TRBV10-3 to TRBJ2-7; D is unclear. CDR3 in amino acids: CAISETDGAYEQYF. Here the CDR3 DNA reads TGTGCCATCAGTGAGACGGACGGCGCCTACGAGCAGTACTTC.